This TCR beta chain stems from a study of blood T cell repertoires in COVID-19 (dated by TCRdb to the early 2020s). For the study in its entirety: Samples covering the acute and convalescent phases of COVID-19 were provided by collaborators in the United States, Italy and Spain. Sample metadata almost always included a de-identified subject ID, COVID-19 status, age in years and sex. Where HLA class I and class II types were available, the types were taken from metadata supplied by the sample provider, not from assay-based typing. The samples were drawn from the first 160 participants of the ongoing ImmuneRACE study and from some 1,300 subjects provided by 6 global collaborators. Deeply sampled blood TCRbeta repertoires from subjects exposed to, actively infected with, or recovered from COVID-19 were included in the dataset. A freely available public database, intended as a resource for researchers studying the immune response to SARS-CoV-2, is where the repertoires were released. The prospective study material was composed of cDNA or gDNA derived from T cells, B-cell-depleted T cells, or PBMCs. General findings and caveats noted by the study authors: The quantity of clinical and demographic metadata differed by source and by participant and was supplied without curation.

As for this clone: Its antigen remains unidentified. Qualities for individual bases were not recorded, and no much larger clone is one base off.

At one collaborating source in Seattle, patients were enrolled during active infection and were followed longitudinally through the course of disease. The collaborating institutions used their own protocols to collect whole blood in K2EDTA tubes. For TCRbeta analysis, collaborators shipped samples in one of three forms: frozen whole blood, isolated PBMCs, or DNA extracted from either of those sample types. TCRbeta CDR3 regions were amplified from genomic DNA by means of the immunoSEQ Assay, a bias-controlled multiplex PCR. As for the authors' bioinformatics: The number of nucleated cells in each sample was estimated from the amplification of reference gene primers within the assay. To quantify the absolute abundance of each unique TCRbeta CDR3 rearrangement, sequence reads were collapsed and filtered. For each sample, productive Simpson clonality was calculated by taking the square root of Simpson's diversity index across productive rearrangements. The table comes from immuneACCESS by way of TCRdb, which keeps in-frame sequences with V and J called. Part of the clones is missing from these tables; in studies checked, under half for an unresolved V gene and the rest for unknown reasons. D and trimming were read from the DNA, whereas the V and J calls and clone size are those reported in that table. A total of nearly 300,000 clones appear in this sample, approximately 84% of them only once. Clones ranked in the top ten supply roughly 1.6% of the sample.

Compared with germline, V lacks 6 bases and J lacks 3 bases; bases without a gene match: 10. The CDR3, cysteine through phenylalanine, is 15 amino acids long. The only DNA kept is the CDR3, 45 bases in frame from the first base. CDR1 MDHEN and CDR2 SYDVKM were looked up in the germline V gene. The rearranged segments are TRBV28 and TRBJ2-7; a stretch of 8 junction bases matches TRBD1. The sequenced material came from peripheral blood. This sequence was found in a human donor with COVID-19, enrolled during active disease. The donor label of this sample is uncertain. The CDR3 corresponds to CASSPPGQAVYEQYF. The nucleotide sequence reads TGTGCCAGCAGCCCCCCGGGACAGGCCGTCTACGAGCAGTACTTC.